The 14 T cell receptor beta chains below come from one sample, sequenced in a study of T cell repertoires in cytomegalovirus infection. TCRdb reprocessed the reads with MiXCR, giving one entry per CDR3 protein. The sample consists of about 310,000 distinct CDR3 sequences, 15% to 20% of them appearing once. The specimen sequenced was PBMCs. The receptors here all came from a human donor in good health (CMV status not recorded). Some clones in this sample may be carry-over from other donors' samples.

In this sample, this clonotype turned up a few times. CDR3 in amino acids: CASSDQKGSNEKLFF. The CDR3 nucleotides read TGTGCCAGCAGTGACCAAAAAGGGTCTAATGAAAAACTGTTTTTT. The genes are TRBV25-1 and TRBJ1-4; no clear D gene. Germline V gene sequence: CDR1 MGHDK, CDR2 SYGVNS. Trimming took 3 bases from V and 3 from J, leaving 11 bases between them. The CDR3 has 15 residues.

CDR3 region: CSAGRGLQETQYF. Written as DNA, the CDR3 is TGCAGTGCGGGGAGGGGACTCCAAGAGACCCAGTACTTC. V and J are TRBV20-1 and TRBJ2-5; 7 positions agree with TRBD2. Germline V CDR1 and CDR2: DFQATT, SNEGSKA (reference sequence). Trimming at V came to 6 bases and at J to 1 base, leaving 5 bases not matched to a gene. This CDR3 comprises 13 residues.

The table lists this clonotype with a few counts. The chain recombines TRBV14 with TRBJ1-6; D is uncertain. The CDR3 contains 15 residues. Germline V CDR1 and CDR2: SGHDN, FVKESK. V lost 4 bases and J 10 bases, leaving 17 bases between the germline ends. This CDR3 reads CASSRVGGVVSPLHF. As DNA, the CDR3 is TGTGCCAGCAGCCGAGTGGGAGGAGTAGTCTCACCCCTCCACTTT.

This clonotype was recorded at least ten times. The rearrangement uses TRBV12-3 or TRBV12-4 and TRBJ1-5; D is ambiguous. This CDR3 comprises 16 residues. Deletions cut 5 bases from V and 0 bases from J, with 14 bases between. The chain's CDR3 is CASSPSQQSSNQPQHF. In DNA form, the CDR3 reads TGTGCCAGCAGTCCCTCGCAACAGAGTAGCAATCAGCCCCAGCATTTT.

In this sample, this clonotype turned up a few times. V usage is TRBV28 and J usage is TRBJ2-7; TRBD1 agrees at 8 bases. The ends lost 0 bases at V and 2 bases at J; junction bases unmatched: 3. The CDR3 is 15 residues long. The germline V gene has CDR1 MDHEN and CDR2 SYDVKM. The CDR3 loop is CASSLWAGGAYEQYF. DNA of the CDR3: TGTGCCAGCAGTTTATGGGCAGGGGGCGCCTACGAGCAGTACTTC.

The V gene is TRBV29-1, the J gene TRBJ2-5; 8 bases are a match to TRBD2. This CDR3 contains 14 residues. The trim removed 5 bases at V and 5 bases at J, leaving 10 bases unmatched. Germline values: CDR1 SQVTM, CDR2 ANQGSEA. The CDR3 sequence: CSVPRTSSQETQYF. CDR3 nucleotides: TGCAGCGTTCCGCGGACTAGCTCCCAGGAGACCCAGTACTTC.

The rearrangement uses TRBV6-2 or TRBV6-3 and TRBJ2-7; tentative D call: TRBD1 (7 bases). CDR3 size: 18 residues. Looked up from germline, CDR1 is MNHEY and CDR2 is SVGEGT. Trimming took 0 bases from V and 7 from J, leaving 25 bases between them. CDR3 coding DNA: TGTGCCAGCAGTTACTCGGAGGGGGCCCACGCGACCTACGGAGAGCAGTACTTC. Translated: CASSYSEGAHATYGEQYF.

This clonotype occurred many times. The V gene is TRBV12-3 or TRBV12-4, the J gene TRBJ1-5; D is unclear. The CDR3 spans 12 residues. The V end was cut by 1 base, the J end by 4 bases, with 2 bases between. The CDR3 DNA sequence: TGTGCCAGCAGTTTAGAGAATCAGCCCCAGCATTTT. This encodes CASSLENQPQHF.

This chain's CDR3 is CASSLGASKFF. The CDR3 DNA follows: TGTGCCAGCAGTTTAGGAGCGTCGAAGTTCTTC. The V and J genes are TRBV27 and TRBJ2-1; D remains ambiguous. V was cut by 2 bases and J by 14 bases, with 10 bases left in between. This CDR3 contains 11 residues. From germline, CDR1 is MNHEY and CDR2 SMNVEV (reference sequence).

This clonotype was observed many times. The gene calls are TRBV7-2 and TRBJ2-7, with D perhaps TRBD1 (5 bases). This CDR3 is built from 15 residues. With 5 bases removed from V and 2 bases from J, the gap between germline ends came to 16 bases. Germline assignment: CDR1 SGHTA and CDR2 FQGNSA. CDR3 residues: CASSPRQKAPYEQYF. The DNA of the CDR3 is TGTGCCAGCAGCCCGAGACAGAAAGCTCCCTACGAGCAGTACTTC.

This clonotype was found a few times. The J gene is TRBJ2-1, the V gene TRBV12-3 or TRBV12-4; 7 bases are shared with TRBD1. After removal of 5 bases from V and 4 bases from J, the junction contained 8 bases not matched to a gene. CDR3 length: 15 amino acids. CDR3 DNA: TGTGCCAGCAGTCGGACAGGTGGGCTTTACAATGAGCAGTTCTTC. Translation gives CASSRTGGLYNEQFF.

In this sample, this clonotype turned up a few times. The rearrangement joins TRBV12-3 or TRBV12-4 to TRBJ2-1; D is undetermined. The length of the CDR3 is 13 residues. The V gene lost 1 base and the J gene lost 8 bases, with 9 bases spanning the gap. CDR3 protein: CASSLGPADEQFF. The CDR3 coding sequence is TGTGCCAGCAGTTTAGGGCCCGCCGATGAGCAGTTCTTC.

Comment on this clonotype: The junction and the germline gene differ at one end; a read error may be behind it. This sequence joins TRBV7-7 and TRBJ1-3; D ambiguous. The CDR3 contains 16 residues. Germline V gene sequence: CDR1 SSHAT, CDR2 FNYEAQ (reference sequence). The CDR3 nucleotides read TGTGCTAGCAGCTTAGGGTCCGGGAACTCTGGAAACACCATATATTTT. Protein product: CASSLGSGNSGNTIYF.

The sample holds a few counts of this clonotype. The rearrangement joins TRBV5-1 to TRBJ1-2; 9 nucleotides match TRBD1. The trim removed 3 bases at V and 6 bases at J, leaving 9 bases unmatched. Per the germline V gene, CDR1 is SGHRS and CDR2 is YFSETQ. CDR3 size: 15 residues. CDR3: CASSSYRGHNNGYTF. The CDR3, as DNA: TGCGCCAGCAGCTCATACAGGGGGCACAATAATGGCTACACCTTC.